This TCR beta chain was identified in a study of cytomegalovirus exposure and HLA in healthy donors. The CDR3 contains 15 residues. The V gene end was trimmed by 2 bases and the J gene end by 4 bases; junction bases not matched to a gene: 7. Germline V gene sequence: CDR1 SNHLY, CDR2 FYNNEI. Overall study findings and caveats: In a later analysis, TCR beta V- and J-gene trimming was associated with a missense DCLRE1C variant.

A note on this clone: The target antigen is unknown.

The study ran its PCR with 60 Vbeta and 13 Jbeta primers. Clones were sequenced by immunoSEQ multiplex PCR, and TCRdb holds only the in-frame ones, with some missing. The repertoire consists of some 160,000 clones, with roughly 83% occurring once and the leading ten covering more than 1.5%. The sequenced sample consisted of PBMCs. V is TRBV2 and J is TRBJ1-2, with 7 positions matching TRBD1. The receptor was derived from a young woman in good health and CMV-seronegative. CDR3 sequence reads: CASSETQTGLYGYTF. CDR3 nucleotide sequence: TGTGCCAGCAGTGAAACACAGACAGGGCTCTATGGCTACACCTTC.